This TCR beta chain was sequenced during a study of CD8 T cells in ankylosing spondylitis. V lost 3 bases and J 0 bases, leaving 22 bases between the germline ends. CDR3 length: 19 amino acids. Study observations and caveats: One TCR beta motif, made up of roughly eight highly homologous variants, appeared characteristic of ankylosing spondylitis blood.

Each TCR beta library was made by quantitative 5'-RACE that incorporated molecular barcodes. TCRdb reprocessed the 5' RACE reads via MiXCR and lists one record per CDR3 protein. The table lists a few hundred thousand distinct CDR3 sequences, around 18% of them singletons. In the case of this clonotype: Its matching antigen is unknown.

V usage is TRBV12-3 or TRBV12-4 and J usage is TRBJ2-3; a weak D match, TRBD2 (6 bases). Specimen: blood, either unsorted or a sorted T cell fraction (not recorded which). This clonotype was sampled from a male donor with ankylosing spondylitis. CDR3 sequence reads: CASSFRLREVATSTDTQYF. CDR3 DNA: TGTGCCAGCAGTTTTCGATTGCGGGAAGTCGCTACTAGCACAGATACGCAGTATTTT.